These 21 T cell receptor beta chains originate from one sample sequenced in a study of T cell changes during pregnancy in multiple sclerosis. The table came from immunoSEQ multiplex PCR; TCRdb's copy has only in-frame clones and leaves some out. The sample contains about 100,000 clones, around 92% of which appear only once. The specimen was peripheral blood, collected after pregnancy. The origin of the receptors is a female donor with multiple sclerosis, enrolled in a pregnancy study.

The V call is TRBV5-8, the J call TRBJ1-4; D call uncertain. The V gene's germline CDR1 is SGHTS and CDR2 YDEGEE. Between the trimmed V and J ends, which lost 1 base and 0 bases, there was a span of 4 bases. The CDR3 is 14 amino acids. CDR3 in DNA: TGTGCCAGCAGCTTGCGGGCAACTAATGAAAAACTGTTTTTT. This gives the protein CASSLRATNEKLFF.

The rearrangement uses TRBV21-1 and TRBJ2-7; the table assigns TRBD2, which was not confirmed against the DNA. TRBV21-1 is shown as a pseudogene. The CDR3 is 14 amino acids. CDR3 residues: CASSKAFSSYEQYF. The CDR3 DNA reads TGTGCCAGCAGCAAAGCTTTCTCGTCCTACGAGCAGTACTTC.

V and J are TRBV7-3 and TRBJ2-7; weak D call: TRBD1 (5 bases). V lost 4 bases and J lost 7, with 14 bases in between. The CDR3 totals 13 residues. Germline CDR1 is SGHTA and CDR2 is FQGTGA. The CDR3 nucleotides are TGTGCCAGCAGCTGGACATCTTTAGGGGAGCAGTACTTC. This codes for CASSWTSLGEQYF.

The chain recombines TRBV7-8 with TRBJ2-3, with 13 positions matching TRBD2. This CDR3 has 16 amino acids. The trim removed 5 bases at V and 5 bases at J, leaving 7 bases unmatched. Germline loops: CDR1 SGHVS, CDR2 FQNEAQ. The CDR3 sequence: CASSPGLAGVVDTQYF. CDR3 bases: TGTGCCAGCAGCCCCGGACTAGCGGGAGTGGTAGATACGCAGTATTTT.

The chain is built from TRBV7-3 and TRBJ2-1; 8 bases map to TRBD1. Germline assignment: CDR1 SGHTA and CDR2 FQGTGA. The CDR3 loop spans 15 amino acids. J gave up 5 bases and V 5 bases, and 8 bases lay outside the gene matches. CDR3 nucleotides: TGTGCCAGCAGCCCACGGACAGGGTCCAACAATGAGCAGTTCTTC. Translated, it gives CASSPRTGSNNEQFF.

This clone was seen a handful of times. The V and J genes are TRBV27 and TRBJ1-2; 7 nucleotides align to TRBD1. The CDR3 consists of 13 residues. The V gene end was trimmed by 2 bases and the J gene end by 6 bases; junction bases not matched to a gene: 3. CDR1 is MNHEY, CDR2 SMNVEV, per germline (reference sequence). The CDR3 DNA sequence: TGTGCCAGCAGTTTAAAGGGGGCCGATGGCTACACCTTC. Its protein product is CASSLKGADGYTF.

V usage is TRBV14 and J usage is TRBJ1-2, with D tentatively TRBD1 (5 bases). CDR3 length: 16 residues. The V gene's germline CDR1 is SGHDN and CDR2 FVKESK. V lost 1 base to trimming and J lost 6 bases, with 18 bases between them. The DNA for the CDR3 is TGTGCCAGCAGCCAAGTCGGTGGTACGGGGGTCCATGGCTACACCTTC. Its protein product is CASSQVGGTGVHGYTF. The whole variable domain, remainder taken from reference TRBV14 and TRBJ1-2, is EAGVTQFPSHSVIEKGQTVTLRCDPISGHDNLYWYRRVMGKEIKFLLHFVKESKQDESGMPNNRFLAERTGGTYSTLKVQPAELEDSGVYFCASSQVGGTGVHGYTFGSGTRLTVV.

For the CDR3, the DNA is TGTGCCAGCAGTGGGGGCAGGAGCGTCTACGAGCAGTACTTC. It encodes CASSGGRSVYEQYF. The chain is built from TRBV2 and TRBJ2-7; possibly TRBD1 for D (5 bases). Germline V lookup: CDR1 SNHLY, CDR2 FYNNEI. The V end lost 4 bases, the J end lost 3 bases, and 13 bases lay between the germline ends. The CDR3 length is 14 residues.

The rearrangement joins TRBV28 to TRBJ1-4; D uncertain. This CDR3 comprises 12 residues. Germline V gene lookup returns CDR1 MDHEN and CDR2 SYDVKM. The ends were cut back, 4 bases at V and 8 bases at J, with 8 bases in the middle. The CDR3 here is CASSSQKEKLFF. In DNA, the CDR3 is TGTGCCAGCAGTTCACAGAAGGAAAAACTGTTTTTT.

The gene calls are TRBV6-6 and TRBJ1-2; a weak D match, TRBD1 (6 bases). This CDR3 has 13 amino acids. Between the trimmed V and J ends, which lost 8 bases and 2 bases, there was a span of 12 bases. Germline values: CDR1 MNHNY, CDR2 SVGAGI (reference sequence). DNA of the CDR3: TGTGCCAGCGGCAGGGGCGGAAACTATGGCTACACCTTC. Its protein is CASGRGGNYGYTF.

This chain links TRBV19 with TRBJ1-6, with D perhaps matching TRBD1 (5 bases). This CDR3 spans 14 amino acids. Deletions cut 5 bases from V and 11 bases from J, with 16 bases between. Per germline, CDR1 LNHDA and CDR2 SQIVND (reference sequence). The chain's CDR3 is CASSPKWGGAPLHF. The CDR3 DNA sequence: TGTGCCAGTAGTCCGAAATGGGGGGGGGCACCCCTCCACTTT. The full variable domain, with the rest looked up from reference TRBV19 and TRBJ1-6, is DGGITQSPKYLFRKEGQNVTLSCEQNLNHDAMYWYRQDPGQGLRLIYYSQIVNDFQKGDIAEGYSVSREKKESFPLTVTSAQKNPTAFYLCASSPKWGGAPLHFGNGTRLTVT.

CDR3 DNA sequence: TGTGCCAGTAGTGTCGGACAGGGGAAGTTTGAAAAACTGTTTTTT. Amino acid sequence: CASSVGQGKFEKLFF. This chain uses TRBV19 with TRBJ1-4; 9 nucleotides align to TRBD1. Germline V gives CDR1 LNHDA, CDR2 SQIVND (reference sequence). With V trimmed by 5 bases and J by 7 bases, 8 bases remained unmatched. The CDR3 sequence is 15 residues long.

The CDR3 DNA reads TGCGCCAGCAGCTTCGCAGGGGGTGTAGATACGCAGTATTTT. Amino acids: CASSFAGGVDTQYF. The rearrangement links TRBV5-1 to TRBJ2-3; 7 nucleotides agree with TRBD1. Germline-derived CDR1 and CDR2 are SGHRS and YFSETQ. This CDR3 has 14 amino acids. V trimming: 2 bases; J trimming: 5 bases; junction bases outside the gene matches: 5.

CDR3 loop: CASHPRGLAGGMRDEQFF. CDR3 in DNA: TGTGCCAGCCATCCTCGCGGGCTAGCGGGAGGAATGAGGGATGAGCAGTTCTTC. The V gene is TRBV27, the J gene TRBJ2-1; 11 nucleotides align to TRBD2. Germline CDR1 MNHEY, CDR2 SMNVEV (reference sequence). This CDR3 region has 18 residues. V trimming: 8 bases; J trimming: 8 bases; junction bases outside the gene matches: 20.

The J gene is TRBJ2-3, the V gene TRBV2; a possible D gene is TRBD1 (6 bases). The CDR3 runs to 14 residues. Germline V CDR1 and CDR2: SNHLY, FYNNEI. V lost 7 bases, J lost 1 base, and 12 bases lay in between. The CDR3 sequence is CASIRSGGTDTQYF. DNA of the CDR3: TGTGCCAGCATTCGGTCAGGGGGCACAGATACGCAGTATTTT.

This chain connects TRBV29-1 to TRBJ1-1; a possible D gene is TRBD1 (5 bases). There are 13 residues in the CDR3. Germline V gene lookup returns CDR1 SQVTM and CDR2 ANQGSEA. V dropped 6 bases and J dropped 0 bases, with 11 bases sitting between them. The DNA for the CDR3 is TGCAGCGTCACCGACAGCCTGAACACTGAAGCTTTCTTT. This translates into CSVTDSLNTEAFF.

The rearrangement joins TRBV19 to TRBJ1-5; 7 bases are a match to TRBD1. V lost 6 bases, J lost 2 bases, and 4 bases stayed unmatched. Per the germline V gene, CDR1 is LNHDA and CDR2 is SQIVND (reference sequence). The CDR3 length is 14 residues. This CDR3 reads CASSIDRGNQPQHF. The CDR3 DNA follows: TGTGCCAGTAGCATTGACAGGGGCAATCAGCCCCAGCATTTT.

In this sample, this clone turned up once. The rearrangement joins TRBV7-2 to TRBJ2-1; possible D gene TRBD2, 5 bases. The CDR3 runs to 12 residues. CDR1 is SGHTA and CDR2 is FQGNSA in the germline V gene. V was cut by 8 bases and J by 4 bases, with 9 bases left in between. CDR3 protein: CASSSGYNEQFF. In nucleotides, the CDR3 is TGTGCCAGCTCGAGCGGATACAATGAGCAGTTCTTC.

The chain carries TRBV7-3 and TRBJ2-6; D is uncertain. V gave up 5 bases and J gave up 0 bases, with 11 bases separating them. The CDR3 has 16 amino acids. CDR1 and CDR2 (germline): SGHTA, FQGTGA. The CDR3 reads CASSPTRLSGANVLTF. CDR3 DNA sequence: TGTGCCAGCAGCCCAACACGACTCTCTGGGGCCAACGTCCTGACTTTC.

The chain joins TRBV28 to TRBJ2-7; a possible D gene is TRBD2 (6 bases). This CDR3 spans 14 amino acids. Germline CDR1 reads MDHEN; CDR2 reads SYDVKM. The germline V and J ends were trimmed by 5 bases and 2 bases, with 13 bases remaining between them. The CDR3 loop is CASSTTGEAYEQYF. CDR3 sequence (DNA): TGTGCCAGCAGTACGACGGGAGAAGCCTACGAGCAGTACTTC.

Here the CDR3 DNA reads TGTGCCATCAGCGGGGGACAGTCGAACACCGGGGAGCTGTTTTTT. Encoded protein: CAISGGQSNTGELFF. V is TRBV10-3 and J is TRBJ2-2, with D maybe TRBD1 (7 bases). The V end lost 6 bases, the J end lost 0 bases, and 11 bases lay between the germline ends. Germline values: CDR1 ENHRY, CDR2 SYGVKD. CDR3 length equals 15 residues.